Below, 11 T cell receptor beta chains from the same sample are listed, as sequenced in a study of T-cell reconstitution after alpha-beta-depleted transplantation in children. TCRbeta library construction was performed incorporating unique molecular identifiers. TCRdb called the PCR reads again in MiXCR, with one record for every CDR3 protein. The table has more than 200,000 distinct CDR3 sequences, 20% to 30% seen once. Sequenced material: PBMCs, taken before TCRalphabeta/CD19-depleted stem cell transplant. The receptors here all came from a girl under 10 years old with Fanconi anemia, due to receive a stem cell transplant.

This clonotype came up a few times. V gene TRBV29-1 combines with J gene TRBJ1-1, with D possibly being TRBD1 (5 bases). CDR3 length: 13 amino acids. V lost 6 bases and J 0 bases, leaving 11 bases between the germline ends. Germline CDR1 reads SQVTM; CDR2 reads ANQGSEA. CDR3 residues: CSVAGRLNTEAFF. In nucleotides, the CDR3 is TGCAGCGTAGCGGGACGGCTGAACACTGAAGCTTTCTTT.

The rearrangement uses TRBV12-3 or TRBV12-4 and TRBJ1-5; D gene unclear. The CDR3 consists of 14 residues. V was trimmed by 8 bases and J by 6 bases, leaving 17 bases between them. CDR3 sequence reads: CASSHEVAVQPQHF. The CDR3 coding sequence is TGTGCCAGCTCCCACGAGGTGGCGGTTCAGCCCCAGCATTTT.

The rearrangement links TRBV5-5 to TRBJ2-7; TRBD1 might be the D (5 bases). This CDR3 has 15 amino acids. Germline V gene lookup returns CDR1 SGHKS and CDR2 YYEKEE (reference sequence). V lost 0 bases and J lost 2, with 12 bases in between. As DNA, the CDR3 is TGTGCCAGCAGCTTGGGTGTGCGCAGGGCCTACGAGCAGTACTTC. Protein sequence: CASSLGVRRAYEQYF.

Many counts were recorded for this clonotype. This rearrangement joins TRBV7-2 to TRBJ2-3; D perhaps matches TRBD1 (6 bases). The germline V gene has CDR1 SGHTA and CDR2 FQGNSA. V lost 5 bases, J lost 3 bases, and 18 bases lay in between. The CDR3 is 16 residues long. The CDR3 sequence is CASSHIPPGQTDTQYF. The CDR3 DNA reads TGTGCCAGCAGCCACATTCCTCCGGGACAAACAGATACGCAGTATTTT.

V gene TRBV30 combines with J gene TRBJ2-7, with D tentatively TRBD2 (6 bases). The CDR3 length is 13 residues. Trimming took 5 bases from V and 3 from J, leaving 14 bases between them. Germline V gene lookup returns CDR1 GTSNPN and CDR2 SVGIG (reference sequence). CDR3 loop: CAWQAGRIYEQYF. The CDR3 region has the DNA TGTGCCTGGCAAGCAGGGAGGATCTACGAGCAGTACTTC.

This clonotype was detected a few times. The rearrangement uses TRBV7-6 and TRBJ2-1; 11 positions match TRBD2. CDR3 length: 15 amino acids. Losses at the gene ends were 3 bases for V and 4 bases for J; bases not matched to a gene: 2. The germline gives CDR1 SGHVS, CDR2 FNYEAQ. The chain's CDR3 is CASSFSGRAYNEQFF. The CDR3 nucleotides read TGTGCCAGCAGCTTTAGCGGGAGGGCTTACAATGAGCAGTTCTTC. Full variable domain (missing parts from reference TRBV7-6 and TRBJ2-1): GAGVSQSPRYKVTKRGQDVALRCDPISGHVSLYWYRQALGQGPEFLTYFNYEAQQDKSGLPNDRFSAERPEGSISTLTIQRTEQRDSAMYRCASSFSGRAYNEQFFGPGTRLTVL.

This clonotype was detected many times. The chain joins TRBV12-3 or TRBV12-4 to TRBJ2-7, with unresolved D. The CDR3 has 13 amino acids. The V and J ends lost 3 bases and 3 bases respectively, with 9 bases between them. The CDR3 loop reads CASSFSYVYEQYF. CDR3 in DNA: TGTGCCAGCAGTTTCTCATACGTCTACGAGCAGTACTTC.

At least ten counts were recorded for this clonotype. The chain uses TRBV12-3 or TRBV12-4 and TRBJ2-7; TRBD2 might be the D (6 bases). The length of the CDR3 is 14 residues. V dropped 7 bases and J dropped 5 bases, with 18 bases sitting between them. The CDR3 spells CASTSHGGIDEQYF. The CDR3, as DNA: TGTGCCAGCACCTCACATGGAGGGATCGACGAGCAGTACTTC.

CDR3 sequence: CASSETEPYEQYF. The CDR3 bases are TGTGCCAGCAGTGAGACGGAGCCCTACGAGCAGTACTTC. The chain couples TRBV25-1 to TRBJ2-7; no clear D. The V end lost 3 bases, the J end lost 2 bases, and 8 bases lay between the germline ends. The germline V gene encodes CDR1 MGHDK and CDR2 SYGVNS. The CDR3 is 13 residues long.

V gene TRBV20-1 combines with J gene TRBJ1-5; D is uncertain. Looked up from germline, CDR1 is DFQATT and CDR2 is SNEGSKA (reference sequence). Trimming left V 6 bases short and J 0 bases short, with 12 bases between. CDR3 length: 14 residues. CDR3 DNA sequence: TGCAGTGCCGCGCGTTCCAATAGCAATCAGCCCCAGCATTTT. Encoded protein: CSAARSNSNQPQHF.

The J gene is TRBJ2-1, the V gene TRBV20-1; 11 bases fit TRBD2. With V trimmed by 0 bases and J by 4 bases, 11 bases remained unmatched. The germline gives CDR1 DFQATT, CDR2 SNEGSKA (reference sequence). This CDR3 has 18 amino acids. The CDR3 here is CSARDPLGRLAGYNEQFF. The CDR3 region has the DNA TGCAGTGCTAGAGACCCCTTGGGGCGACTAGCGGGGTACAATGAGCAGTTCTTC.